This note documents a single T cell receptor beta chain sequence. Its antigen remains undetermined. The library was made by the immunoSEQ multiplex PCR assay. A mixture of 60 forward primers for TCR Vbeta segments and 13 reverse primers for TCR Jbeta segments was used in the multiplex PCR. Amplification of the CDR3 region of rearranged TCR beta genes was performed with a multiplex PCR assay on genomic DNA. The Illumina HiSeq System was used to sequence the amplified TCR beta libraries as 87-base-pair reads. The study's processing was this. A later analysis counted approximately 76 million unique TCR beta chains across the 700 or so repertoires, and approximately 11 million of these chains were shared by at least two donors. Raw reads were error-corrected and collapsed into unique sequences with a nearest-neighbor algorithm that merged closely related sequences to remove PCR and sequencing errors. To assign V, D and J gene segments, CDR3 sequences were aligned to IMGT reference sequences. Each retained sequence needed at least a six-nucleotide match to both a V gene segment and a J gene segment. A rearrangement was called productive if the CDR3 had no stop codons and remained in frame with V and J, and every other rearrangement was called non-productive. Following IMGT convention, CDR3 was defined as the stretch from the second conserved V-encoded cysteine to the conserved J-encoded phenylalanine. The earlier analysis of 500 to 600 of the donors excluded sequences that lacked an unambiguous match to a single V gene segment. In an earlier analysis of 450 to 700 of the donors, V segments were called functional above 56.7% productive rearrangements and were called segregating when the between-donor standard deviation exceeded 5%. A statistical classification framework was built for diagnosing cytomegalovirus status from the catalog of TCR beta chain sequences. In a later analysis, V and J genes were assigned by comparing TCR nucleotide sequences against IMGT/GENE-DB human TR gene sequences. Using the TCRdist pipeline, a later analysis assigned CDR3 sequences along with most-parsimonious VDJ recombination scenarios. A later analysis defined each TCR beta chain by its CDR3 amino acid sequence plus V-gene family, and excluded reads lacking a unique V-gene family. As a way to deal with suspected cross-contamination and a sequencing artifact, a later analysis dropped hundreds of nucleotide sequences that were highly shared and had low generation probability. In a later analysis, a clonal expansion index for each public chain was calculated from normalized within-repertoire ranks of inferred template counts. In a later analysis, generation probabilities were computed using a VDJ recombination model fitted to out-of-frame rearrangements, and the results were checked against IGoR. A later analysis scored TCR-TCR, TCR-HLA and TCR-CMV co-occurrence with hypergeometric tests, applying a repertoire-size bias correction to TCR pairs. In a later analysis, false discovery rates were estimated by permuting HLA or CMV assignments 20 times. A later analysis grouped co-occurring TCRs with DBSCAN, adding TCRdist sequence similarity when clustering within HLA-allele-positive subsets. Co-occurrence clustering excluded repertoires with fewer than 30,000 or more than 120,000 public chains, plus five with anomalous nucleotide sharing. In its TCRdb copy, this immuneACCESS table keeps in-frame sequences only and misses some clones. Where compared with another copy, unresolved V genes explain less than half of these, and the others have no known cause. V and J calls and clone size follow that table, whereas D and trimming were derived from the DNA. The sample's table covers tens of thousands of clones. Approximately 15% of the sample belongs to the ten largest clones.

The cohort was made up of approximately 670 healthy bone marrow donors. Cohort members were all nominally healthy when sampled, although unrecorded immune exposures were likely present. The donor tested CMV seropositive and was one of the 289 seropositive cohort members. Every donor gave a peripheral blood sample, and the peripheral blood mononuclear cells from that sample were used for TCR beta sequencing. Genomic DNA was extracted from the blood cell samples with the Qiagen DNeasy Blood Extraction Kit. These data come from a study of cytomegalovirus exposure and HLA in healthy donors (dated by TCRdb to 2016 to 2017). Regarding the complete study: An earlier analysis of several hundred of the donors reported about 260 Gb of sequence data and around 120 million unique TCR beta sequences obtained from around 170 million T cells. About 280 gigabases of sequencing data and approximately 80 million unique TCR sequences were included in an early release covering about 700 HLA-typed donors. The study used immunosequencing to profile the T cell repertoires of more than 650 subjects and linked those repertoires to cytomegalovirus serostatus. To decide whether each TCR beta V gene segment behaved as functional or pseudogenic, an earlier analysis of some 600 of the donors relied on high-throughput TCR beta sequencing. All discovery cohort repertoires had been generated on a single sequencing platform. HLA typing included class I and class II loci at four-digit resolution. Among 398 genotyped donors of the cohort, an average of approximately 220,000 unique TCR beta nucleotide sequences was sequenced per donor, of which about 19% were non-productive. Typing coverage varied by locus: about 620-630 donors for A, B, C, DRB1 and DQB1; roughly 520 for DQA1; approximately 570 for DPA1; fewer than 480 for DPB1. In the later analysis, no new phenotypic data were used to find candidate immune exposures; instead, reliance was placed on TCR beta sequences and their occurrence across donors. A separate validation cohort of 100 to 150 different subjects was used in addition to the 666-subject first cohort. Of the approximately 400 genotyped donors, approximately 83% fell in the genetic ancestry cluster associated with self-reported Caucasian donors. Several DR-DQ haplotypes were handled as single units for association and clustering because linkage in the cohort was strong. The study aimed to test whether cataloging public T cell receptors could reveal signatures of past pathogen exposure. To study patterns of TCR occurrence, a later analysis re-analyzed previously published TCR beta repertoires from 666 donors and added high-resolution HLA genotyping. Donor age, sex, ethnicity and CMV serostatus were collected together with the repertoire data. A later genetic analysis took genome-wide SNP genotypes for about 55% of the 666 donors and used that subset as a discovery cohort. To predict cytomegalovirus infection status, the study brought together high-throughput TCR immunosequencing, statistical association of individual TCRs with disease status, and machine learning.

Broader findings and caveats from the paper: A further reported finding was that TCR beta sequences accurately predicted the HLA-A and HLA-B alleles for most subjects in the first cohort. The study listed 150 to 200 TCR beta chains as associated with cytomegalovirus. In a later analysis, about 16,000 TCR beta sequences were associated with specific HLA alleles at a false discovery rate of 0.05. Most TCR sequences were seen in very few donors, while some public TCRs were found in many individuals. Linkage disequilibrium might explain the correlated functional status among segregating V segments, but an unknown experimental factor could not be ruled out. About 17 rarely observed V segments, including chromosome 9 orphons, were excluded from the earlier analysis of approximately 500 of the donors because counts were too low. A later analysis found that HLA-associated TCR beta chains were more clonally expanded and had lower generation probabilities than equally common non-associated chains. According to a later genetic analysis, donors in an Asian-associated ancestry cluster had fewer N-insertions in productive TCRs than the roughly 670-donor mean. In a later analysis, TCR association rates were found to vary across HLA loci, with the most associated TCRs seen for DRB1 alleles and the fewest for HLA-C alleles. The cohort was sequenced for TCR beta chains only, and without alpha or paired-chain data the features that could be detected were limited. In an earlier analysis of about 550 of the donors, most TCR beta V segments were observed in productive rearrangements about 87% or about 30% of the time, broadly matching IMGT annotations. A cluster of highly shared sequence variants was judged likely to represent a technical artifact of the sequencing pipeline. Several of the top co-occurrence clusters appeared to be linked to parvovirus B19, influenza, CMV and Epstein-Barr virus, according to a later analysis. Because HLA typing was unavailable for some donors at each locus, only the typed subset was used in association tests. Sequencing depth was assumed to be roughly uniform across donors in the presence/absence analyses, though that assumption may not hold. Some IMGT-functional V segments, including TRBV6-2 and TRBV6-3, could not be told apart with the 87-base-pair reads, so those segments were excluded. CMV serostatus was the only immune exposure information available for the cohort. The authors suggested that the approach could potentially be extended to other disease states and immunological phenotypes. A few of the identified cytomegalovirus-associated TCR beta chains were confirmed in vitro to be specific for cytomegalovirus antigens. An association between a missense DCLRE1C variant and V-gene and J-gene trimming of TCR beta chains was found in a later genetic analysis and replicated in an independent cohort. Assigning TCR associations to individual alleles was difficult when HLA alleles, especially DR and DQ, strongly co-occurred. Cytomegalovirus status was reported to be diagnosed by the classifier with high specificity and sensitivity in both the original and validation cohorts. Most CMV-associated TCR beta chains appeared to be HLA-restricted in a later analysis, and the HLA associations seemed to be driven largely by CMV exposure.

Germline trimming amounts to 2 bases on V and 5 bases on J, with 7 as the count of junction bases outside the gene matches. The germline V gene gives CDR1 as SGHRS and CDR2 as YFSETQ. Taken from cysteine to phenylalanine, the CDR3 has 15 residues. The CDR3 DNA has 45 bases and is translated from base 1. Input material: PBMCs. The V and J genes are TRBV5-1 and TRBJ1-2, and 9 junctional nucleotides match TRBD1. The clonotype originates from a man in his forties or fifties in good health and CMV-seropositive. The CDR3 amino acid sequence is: CASSFGDRDVYGYTF. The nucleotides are TGCGCCAGCAGCTTTGGGGACAGGGACGTTTATGGCTACACCTTC. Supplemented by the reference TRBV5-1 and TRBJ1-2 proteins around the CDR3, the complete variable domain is KAGVTQTPRYLIKTRGQQVTLSCSPISGHRSVSWYQQTPGQGLQFLFEYFSETQRNKGNFPGRFSGRQFSNSRSEMNVSTLELGDSALYLCASSFGDRDVYGYTFGSGTRLTVV.